The T cell receptor (beta chain) described here comes from a study of beta chain features in type 1 diabetes. All of the isolated RNA was reverse transcribed, so expressed TCRB transcripts were sequenced. Measured with immunoSEQ multiplex PCR; TCRdb has only the in-frame clones, and not every one. Found here are about 930,000 clones, about a sixth of them singletons; the top ten hold around 0.02%. The CDR3 loop spans 17 amino acids. Germline V CDR1 and CDR2: LNHDA, SQIVND (reference sequence). J lost 5 bases, V lost 4 bases, and 9 bases had no gene match. Sequencing was performed on naive CD4+ T cells from blood. V and J are TRBV19 and TRBJ2-3; 13 nucleotides agree with TRBD2. The sequence derives from a woman under 30 in good health. As DNA, the CDR3 is TGTGCCAGTAGTACTCGGACTAGCGGGAGAGCGGGAGATACGCAGTATTTT. The encoded protein is CASSTRTSGRAGDTQYF.